Presented here are 26 T cell receptor beta chains from one specimen sequenced in a study of control samples from healthy donors and cancer patients. The data were produced by immunoSEQ multiplex PCR, yet TCRdb's version contains in-frame clones alone and is incomplete. The table has 40,000 to 50,000 clones, 70% to 75% seen once; the top ten hold 17%. The sample comprised formalin-fixed, paraffin-embedded tissue. The receptors here all came from a male donor with melanoma.

The chain couples TRBV18 to TRBJ2-7; 8 bases align to TRBD2. The V segment lost 3 bases and the J segment 3 bases; nucleotides outside the gene matches: 4. CDR3 length: 14 residues. Germline CDR1 is KGHSH and CDR2 is LQKENI. CDR3 nucleotide sequence: TGTGCCAGCTCACCGGGAAGCGGGGGCTACGAGCAGTACTTC. It specifies CASSPGSGGYEQYF.

The CDR3 here is CASTTSRGGGYTF. The CDR3 nucleotides are TGTGCCAGCACCACGTCCCGGGGGGGCGGCTACACCTTC. The V gene is TRBV2, the J gene TRBJ1-2; D might be TRBD1 (6 bases). From germline, CDR1 is SNHLY and CDR2 FYNNEI. V was clipped by 7 bases and J by 8 bases, with 17 bases between them. This CDR3 spans 13 amino acids.

A few counts support this clone. The rearrangement joins TRBV7-9 to TRBJ2-5; tentative D call: TRBD2 (5 bases). This CDR3 is built from 15 residues. Germline V gene sequence: CDR1 SEHNR, CDR2 FQNEAQ (reference sequence). Trimming shortened V by 1 base and J by 5 bases, and 14 bases separated the two germline ends. DNA of the CDR3: TGTGCCAGCAGCTTAGAGATTGGGAGTGAGGAGACCCAGTACTTC. As protein: CASSLEIGSEETQYF.

The sample holds a few counts of this clone. J is TRBJ2-2 and V is TRBV9; TRBD2 agrees at 10 bases. V lost 3 bases to trimming and J lost 7 bases; unmatched junction nucleotides: 12. CDR1 and CDR2 (germline): SGDLS, YYNGEE. This CDR3 has 17 residues. This CDR3 is CASSARGGASGSGELFF. In DNA form, the CDR3 reads TGTGCCAGCAGCGCCCGTGGTGGGGCTAGCGGGAGCGGGGAGCTGTTTTTT.

This chain connects TRBV5-1 to TRBJ2-3; D uncertain. Per germline, CDR1 SGHRS and CDR2 YFSETQ. The CDR3 is 14 amino acids. The ends were cut back, 4 bases at V and 0 bases at J, with 9 bases in the middle. For the CDR3, the DNA is TGCGCCAGCAGCGCGGCGGAAAGCACAGATACGCAGTATTTT. Amino acid sequence: CASSAAESTDTQYF.

The chain has TRBV10-2 and TRBJ1-6, with D unclear. V dropped 5 bases and J dropped 11 bases, with 16 bases sitting between them. The CDR3 covers 14 residues. Per germline, CDR1 WSHSY and CDR2 SAAADI. CDR3 nucleotides: TGCGCCAGCAGTCCGGGAAGCCGGGCGGCACCCCTCCACTTT. It encodes CASSPGSRAAPLHF.

The rearrangement links TRBV6-5 to TRBJ2-3; D ambiguous. Looked up from germline, CDR1 is MNHEY and CDR2 is SVGAGI. The V gene lost 3 bases and the J gene lost 4 bases, with 8 bases spanning the gap. The length of the CDR3 is 13 residues. The CDR3 region is CASSYQASDTQYF. In nucleotides, the CDR3 is TGTGCCAGCAGTTATCAGGCCTCAGATACGCAGTATTTT.

As for this clone: The junction and the germline gene differ at one end; a read error may be behind it. This chain connects TRBV19 to TRBJ1-5; D may be TRBD1 (5 bases). Germline CDR1 is LNHDA and CDR2 is SQIVND (reference sequence). The CDR3 loop spans 14 amino acids. CDR3 residues: CVSSTDSTNQPQHF. The CDR3 DNA follows: TGTGTCAGTAGTACCGACAGCACCAATCAGCCCCAGCATTTT.

In the case of this clone: One junction end does not reproduce the germline sequence, and a read error may be involved. Other DNA sequences within the sample encode an identical CDR3. This chain uses TRBV3-1 (or the pseudogene TRBV3-2) with TRBJ2-1; 12 bases match TRBD2. The CDR3 loop spans 16 amino acids. The germline gives CDR1 LGHDT, CDR2 YNNKEL (reference sequence). The CDR3 nucleotides read TGTGCTAGCAGCCAAGAAGGACTAGCGGGATACAATGAGCAGTTCTTC. It is translated as CASSQEGLAGYNEQFF.

The rearrangement links TRBV10-3 to TRBJ2-7; TRBD1 might be the D (6 bases). CDR1 and CDR2 from the germline V gene are ENHRY and SYGVKD. V shed 5 bases and J shed 4 bases, with 6 bases lying between them. The length of the CDR3 is 11 residues. The CDR3 DNA sequence: TGTGCCATCAGTCAGGGGTACGAGCAGTACTTC. This encodes CAISQGYEQYF.

The chain carries TRBV30 and TRBJ2-7; maybe TRBD2 (6 bases). Trimming stripped 3 bases from V and 3 bases from J, with 9 bases between. The germline CDR1 and CDR2 sequences are GTSNPN and SVGIG (reference sequence). The CDR3 sequence is 12 residues long. The CDR3 sequence: CAWRRDFYEQYF. The DNA for the CDR3 is TGTGCCTGGAGGAGGGACTTCTACGAGCAGTACTTC.

This rearrangement joins TRBV7-9 to TRBJ2-7, with TRBD1 matching over 9 bases. The V gene end was trimmed by 5 bases and the J gene end by 3 bases; junction bases not matched to a gene: 8. Germline CDR1 and CDR2: SEHNR and FQNEAQ (reference sequence). CDR3 length: 15 amino acids. The CDR3 loop reads CASSRTGGGHYEQYF. The CDR3 nucleotides read TGTGCCAGCAGCCGCACAGGGGGCGGCCACTACGAGCAGTACTTC.

V usage is TRBV5-8 and J usage is TRBJ2-2; D perhaps matches TRBD2 (6 bases). The V end lost 10 bases, the J end lost 0 bases, and 10 bases lay between the germline ends. Per germline, CDR1 SGHTS and CDR2 YDEGEE. The CDR3 has 13 amino acids. CDR3 residues: CASERANTGELFF. The CDR3 DNA is TGTGCCTCGGAGCGGGCGAACACCGGGGAGCTGTTTTTT.

The chain employs TRBV5-1 and TRBJ2-5; 7 nucleotides agree with TRBD2. The germline V gene has CDR1 SGHRS and CDR2 YFSETQ. The V segment lost 3 bases and the J segment 1 base; nucleotides outside the gene matches: 6. This CDR3 contains 15 residues. The DNA for the CDR3 is TGCGCCAGCAGCTCGGTGGGGAGGGCCCAAGAGACCCAGTACTTC. Its protein product is CASSSVGRAQETQYF. Full variable domain (remainder filled in from reference TRBV5-1 and TRBJ2-5): KAGVTQTPRYLIKTRGQQVTLSCSPISGHRSVSWYQQTPGQGLQFLFEYFSETQRNKGNFPGRFSGRQFSNSRSEMNVSTLELGDSALYLCASSSVGRAQETQYFGPGTRLLVL.

As to this clone: At the DNA level, this CDR3 is encoded by other sequences in the same sample as well. The gene calls are TRBV5-5 and TRBJ2-6; TRBD2 aligns across 13 bases. Germline V gene data show CDR1 as SGHKS and CDR2 as YYEKEE (reference sequence). The CDR3 is 19 residues long. Trimming took 0 bases from V and 2 from J; bases not matched to a gene: 5. CDR3 sequence (DNA): TGTGCCAGCAGCTTGGAACTAGCGGGAGGGGGGCCTGGGGCCAACGTCCTGACTTTC. This encodes CASSLELAGGGPGANVLTF.

This clone was counted only a few times. The chain recombines TRBV6-5 with TRBJ2-7; D not resolved. The CDR3 extends over 14 amino acids. Trimming took off 5 bases at V and 6 bases at J, with 17 bases between the two ends. Per germline, CDR1 MNHEY and CDR2 SVGAGI. CDR3 DNA: TGTGCCAGCAGTATGCCCTCAGAACCCCTCGAGCAGTACTTC. It is translated as CASSMPSEPLEQYF.

The gene calls are TRBV11-2 and TRBJ2-3; 7 bases are a match to TRBD2. This CDR3 spans 16 amino acids. Losses at the gene ends were 2 bases for V and 2 bases for J; bases not matched to a gene: 7. The germline V gene encodes CDR1 SGHAT and CDR2 FQNNGV. The CDR3 bases are TGTGCCAGCAGCTTAACCCTAGCGGCTCCCACAGATACGCAGTATTTT. The encoded protein is CASSLTLAAPTDTQYF.

The rearrangement joins TRBV24-1 to TRBJ1-2; D remains unclear. The germline V and J ends were trimmed by 0 bases and 8 bases, with 6 bases remaining between them. CDR3 length equals 12 residues. Germline-derived CDR1 and CDR2 are KGHDR and SFDVKD. The CDR3 region has the DNA TGTGCCACCAGTGATTTGGACGCGGGCTACACCTTC. It is translated as CATSDLDAGYTF.

J is TRBJ1-5 and V is TRBV19, with D possibly being TRBD1 (5 bases). CDR1 is LNHDA, CDR2 SQIVND, per germline (reference sequence). V lost 8 bases and J lost 9, with 14 bases in between. This CDR3 is built from 12 residues. DNA for the CDR3: TGTGCCAGTGGGGGAGGATCGTCGCCCCAGCATTTT. The encoded protein is CASGGGSSPQHF. Full variable domain (rest looked up from reference TRBV19 and TRBJ1-5): DGGITQSPKYLFRKEGQNVTLSCEQNLNHDAMYWYRQDPGQGLRLIYYSQIVNDFQKGDIAEGYSVSREKKESFPLTVTSAQKNPTAFYLCASGGGSSPQHFGDGTRLSIL.

The genes are TRBV18 and TRBJ1-5, with unresolved D. This CDR3 has 14 residues. The V end was cut by 4 bases, the J end by 6 bases, with 13 bases between. Germline-derived CDR1 and CDR2 are KGHSH and LQKENI. The CDR3 DNA sequence: TGTGCCAGCTCACAAGGACGCCTCGGTCAGCCCCAGCATTTT. Translated, it gives CASSQGRLGQPQHF.

The chain carries TRBV28 and TRBJ2-1, with a weak D call TRBD1 (5 bases). Trimming cost V 5 bases and J 6 bases, with 14 bases left between them. This CDR3 is 14 amino acids long. The germline V gene encodes CDR1 MDHEN and CDR2 SYDVKM. CDR3 loop: CASSRQTDGNEQFF. DNA of the CDR3: TGTGCCAGCAGTCGACAGACGGACGGCAATGAGCAGTTCTTC.

V gene TRBV11-3 combines with J gene TRBJ2-7, with D perhaps matching TRBD2 (6 bases). Germline V gene sequence: CDR1 SGHNT, CDR2 YENEEA. The V end was cut by 1 base, the J end by 2 bases, with 15 bases between. CDR3 size: 16 residues. CDR3 loop: CASSLVPRGVPYEQYF. The CDR3 bases are TGTGCCAGCAGCTTAGTACCCCGCGGGGTACCCTACGAGCAGTACTTC.

This clone was counted between two and nine times. This chain uses TRBV7-9 with TRBJ1-4, with D uncertain. Germline-derived CDR1 and CDR2 are SEHNR and FQNEAQ (reference sequence). This CDR3 has 13 residues. Deletions cut 4 bases from V and 10 bases from J, with 13 bases between. The CDR3 DNA reads TGTGCCAGCAGCTCGGCCCCGGTGGGAAAACTGTTTTTT. Its protein is CASSSAPVGKLFF.

The chain employs TRBV7-2 and TRBJ1-5; 7 bases are shared with TRBD1. Germline V gives CDR1 SGHTA, CDR2 FQGNSA. Unmatched junction bases numbered 7, after V lost 5 bases and J lost 3 bases. CDR3 length equals 15 residues. CDR3 region: CASSIQGSPNQPQHF. CDR3 coding DNA: TGTGCCAGCAGCATACAGGGGTCCCCCAATCAGCCCCAGCATTTT.

This sequence joins TRBV5-1 and TRBJ2-1; the D gene is possibly TRBD2 (5 bases). The CDR3 has 15 residues. Trimming pared 2 bases from V and 3 bases from J, leaving 12 bases between. Germline V gene data show CDR1 as SGHRS and CDR2 as YFSETQ. CDR3 bases: TGCGCCAGCAGCTTCGCGGGCGAAATCTACAATGAGCAGTTCTTC. Residues: CASSFAGEIYNEQFF.

Only one count was recorded for this clone. It may be a read error: a sequence one base away is much more abundant. This sample includes further DNA sequences coding for the same CDR3. The chain carries TRBV5-1 and TRBJ2-2; 10 bases are shared with TRBD2. Germline V gene lookup returns CDR1 SGHRS and CDR2 YFSETQ. This CDR3 spans 15 amino acids. After removal of 0 bases from V and 7 bases from J, the junction contained 3 bases not matched to a gene. The DNA of the CDR3 is TGCGCCAGCAGCTTGGTTGCTAGCGGGAGCGGGGAGCTGTTTTTT. Translating it yields CASSLVASGSGELFF.